What follows describes a single T cell receptor (beta chain). Germline CDR1 and CDR2: MNHNY and SVGAGI (reference sequence). The CDR3 runs to 14 residues. With V trimmed by 11 bases and J by 7 bases, 11 bases remained unmatched. The record originates from a study of blood T cell repertoires in COVID-19. Study overall: COVID-19 samples, acute and convalescent, were from the United States, Italy and Spain. T cells, B-cell-depleted T cells, or PBMCs provided the cDNA or gDNA that served as material.

While infection was still active, Seattle patients were enrolled and then followed longitudinally. Original processing methods: Reference gene primer amplification yielded estimated nucleated cell counts. TCRdb's copy holds only in-frame clones and misses some; the assay was immunoSEQ multiplex PCR. V and J calls and clone size come straight from that table; D and trimming were deduced from the DNA. This sample has over 250,000 clones; more than 80% occur once, and the top ten carry approximately 6%. The chain has TRBV6-6 and TRBJ2-1; TRBD2 aligns across 10 bases. Specimen: peripheral blood. The clonotype originates from a woman aged 45-59 years with COVID-19, enrolled during active disease. The CDR3 region is CAAGGLAGDNEQFF. The CDR3 DNA is TGTGCCGCTGGGGGGCTAGCGGGAGATAATGAGCAGTTCTTC.